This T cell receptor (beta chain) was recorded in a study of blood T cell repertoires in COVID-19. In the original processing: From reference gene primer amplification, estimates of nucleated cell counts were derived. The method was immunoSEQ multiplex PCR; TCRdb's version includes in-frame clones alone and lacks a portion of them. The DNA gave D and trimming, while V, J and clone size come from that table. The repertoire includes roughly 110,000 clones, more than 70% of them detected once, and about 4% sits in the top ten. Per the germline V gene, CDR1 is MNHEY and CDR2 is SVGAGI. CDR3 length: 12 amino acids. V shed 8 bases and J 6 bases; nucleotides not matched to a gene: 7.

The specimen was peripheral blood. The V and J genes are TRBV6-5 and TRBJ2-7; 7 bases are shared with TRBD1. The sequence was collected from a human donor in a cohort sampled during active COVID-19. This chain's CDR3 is CASRGAGGEQYF. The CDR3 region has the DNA TGTGCCAGCCGAGGGGCAGGGGGCGAGCAGTACTTC.